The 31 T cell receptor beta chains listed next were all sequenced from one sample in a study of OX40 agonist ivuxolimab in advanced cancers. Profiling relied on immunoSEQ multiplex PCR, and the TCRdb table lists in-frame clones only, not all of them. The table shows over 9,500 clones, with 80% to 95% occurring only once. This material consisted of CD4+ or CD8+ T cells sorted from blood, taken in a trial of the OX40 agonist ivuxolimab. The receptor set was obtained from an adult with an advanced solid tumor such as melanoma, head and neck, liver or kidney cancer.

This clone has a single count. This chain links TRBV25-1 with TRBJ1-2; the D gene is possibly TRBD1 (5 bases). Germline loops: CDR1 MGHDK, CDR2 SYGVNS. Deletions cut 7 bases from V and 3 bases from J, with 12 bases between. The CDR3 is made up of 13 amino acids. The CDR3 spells CASTGEYDYGYTF. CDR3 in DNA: TGTGCCAGCACGGGGGAGTACGACTATGGCTACACCTTC.

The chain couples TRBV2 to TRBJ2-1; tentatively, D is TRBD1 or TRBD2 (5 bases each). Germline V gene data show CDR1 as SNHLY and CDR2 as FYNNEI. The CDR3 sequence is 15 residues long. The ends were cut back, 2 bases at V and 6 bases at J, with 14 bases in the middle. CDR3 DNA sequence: TGTGCCAGCAGTGAAAAACCGGGACCAACCAATGAGCAGTTCTTC. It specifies CASSEKPGPTNEQFF.

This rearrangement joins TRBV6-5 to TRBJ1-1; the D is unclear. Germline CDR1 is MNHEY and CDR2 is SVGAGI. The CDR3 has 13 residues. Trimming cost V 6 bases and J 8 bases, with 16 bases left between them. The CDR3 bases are TGTGCCAGCAGCCCCGTTGGCCCCATGGAAGCTTTCTTT. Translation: CASSPVGPMEAFF.

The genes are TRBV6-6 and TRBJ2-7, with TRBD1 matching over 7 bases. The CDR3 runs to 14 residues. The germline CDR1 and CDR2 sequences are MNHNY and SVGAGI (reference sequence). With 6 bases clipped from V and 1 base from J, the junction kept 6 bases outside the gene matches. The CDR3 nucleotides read TGTGCCAGCAGCCCTGGGACAGTGTCCTACGAGCAGTACTTC. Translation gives CASSPGTVSYEQYF.

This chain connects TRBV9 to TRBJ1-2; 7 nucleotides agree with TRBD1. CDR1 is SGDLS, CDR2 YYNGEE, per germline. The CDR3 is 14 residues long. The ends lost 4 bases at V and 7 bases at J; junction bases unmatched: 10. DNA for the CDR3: TGTGCCAGCAGCACCAGCGACAGGGAGGTTGGCTACACCTTC. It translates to CASSTSDREVGYTF. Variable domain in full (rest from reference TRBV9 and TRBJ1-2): DSGVTQTPKHLITATGQRVTLRCSPRSGDLSVYWYQQSLDQGLQFLIQYYNGEERAKGNILERFSAQQFPDLHSELNLSSLELGDSALYFCASSTSDREVGYTFGSGTRLTVV.

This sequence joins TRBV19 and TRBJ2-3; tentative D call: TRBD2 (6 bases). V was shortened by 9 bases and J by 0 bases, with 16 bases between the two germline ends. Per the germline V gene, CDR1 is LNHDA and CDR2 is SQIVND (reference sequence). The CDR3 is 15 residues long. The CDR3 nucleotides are TGTGCCAGCCTAAAACGTGGAGGGAGCACAGATACGCAGTATTTT. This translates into CASLKRGGSTDTQYF.

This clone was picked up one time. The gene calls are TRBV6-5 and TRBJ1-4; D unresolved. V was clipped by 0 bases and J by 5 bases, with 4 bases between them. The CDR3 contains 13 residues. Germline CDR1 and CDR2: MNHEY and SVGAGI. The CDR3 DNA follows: TGTGCCAGCAGTTACTCGATCAATGAAAAACTGTTTTTT. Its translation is CASSYSINEKLFF.

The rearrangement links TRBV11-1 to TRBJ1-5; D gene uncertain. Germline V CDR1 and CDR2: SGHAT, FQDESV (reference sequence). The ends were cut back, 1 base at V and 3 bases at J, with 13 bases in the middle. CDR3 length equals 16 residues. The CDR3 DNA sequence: TGTGCCAGCAGCTTAGTGATAGCCGTCCCCAATCAGCCCCAGCATTTT. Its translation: CASSLVIAVPNQPQHF.

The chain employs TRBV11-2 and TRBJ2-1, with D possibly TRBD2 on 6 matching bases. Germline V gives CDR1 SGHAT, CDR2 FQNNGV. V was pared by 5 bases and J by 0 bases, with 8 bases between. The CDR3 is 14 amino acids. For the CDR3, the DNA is TGTGCCAGCAGCCTGGGAGGCTCCTACAATGAGCAGTTCTTC. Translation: CASSLGGSYNEQFF.

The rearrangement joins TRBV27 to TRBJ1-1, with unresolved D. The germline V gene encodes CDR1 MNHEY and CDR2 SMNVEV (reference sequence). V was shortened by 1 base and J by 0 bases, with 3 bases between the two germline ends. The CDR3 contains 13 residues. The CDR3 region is CASSLYMNTEAFF. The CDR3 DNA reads TGTGCCAGCAGTTTATACATGAACACTGAAGCTTTCTTT.

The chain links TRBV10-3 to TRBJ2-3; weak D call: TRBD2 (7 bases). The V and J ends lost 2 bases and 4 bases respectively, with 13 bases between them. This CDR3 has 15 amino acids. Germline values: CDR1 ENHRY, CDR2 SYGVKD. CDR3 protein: CAISEGWGGADTQYF. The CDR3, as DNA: TGTGCCATCAGTGAGGGCTGGGGGGGCGCAGATACGCAGTATTTT.

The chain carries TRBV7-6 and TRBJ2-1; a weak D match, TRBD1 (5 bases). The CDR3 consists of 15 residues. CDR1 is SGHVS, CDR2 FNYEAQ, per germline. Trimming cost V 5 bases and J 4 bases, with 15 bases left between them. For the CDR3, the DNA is TGTGCCAGCAGCGCCCAAGGGGCTTCTTACAATGAGCAGTTCTTC. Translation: CASSAQGASYNEQFF.

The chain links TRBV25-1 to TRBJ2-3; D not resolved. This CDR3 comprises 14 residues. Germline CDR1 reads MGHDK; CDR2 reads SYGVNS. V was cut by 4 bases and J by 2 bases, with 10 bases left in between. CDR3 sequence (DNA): TGTGCCAGCAGTGGAGAGACAAACACAGATACGCAGTATTTT. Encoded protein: CASSGETNTDTQYF.

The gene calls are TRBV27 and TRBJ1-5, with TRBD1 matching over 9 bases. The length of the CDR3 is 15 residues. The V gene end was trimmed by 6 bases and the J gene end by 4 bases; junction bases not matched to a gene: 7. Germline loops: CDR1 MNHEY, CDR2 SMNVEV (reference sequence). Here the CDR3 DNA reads TGTGCCAGCAGGCCGTGGGACAGGGAAAATCAGCCCCAGCATTTT. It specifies CASRPWDRENQPQHF.

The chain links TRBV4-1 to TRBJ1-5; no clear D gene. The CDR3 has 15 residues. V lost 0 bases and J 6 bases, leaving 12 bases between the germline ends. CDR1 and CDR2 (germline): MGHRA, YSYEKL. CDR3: CASSQDEGVGQPQHF. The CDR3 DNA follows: TGCGCCAGCAGCCAAGACGAGGGAGTGGGTCAGCCCCAGCATTTT.

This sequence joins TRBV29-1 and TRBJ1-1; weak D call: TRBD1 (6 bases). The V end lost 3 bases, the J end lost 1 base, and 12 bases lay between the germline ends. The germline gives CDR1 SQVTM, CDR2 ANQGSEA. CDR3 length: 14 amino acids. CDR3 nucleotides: TGCAGCGTTGAGTTCTTACAGGGGAACACTGAAGCTTTCTTT. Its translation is CSVEFLQGNTEAFF.

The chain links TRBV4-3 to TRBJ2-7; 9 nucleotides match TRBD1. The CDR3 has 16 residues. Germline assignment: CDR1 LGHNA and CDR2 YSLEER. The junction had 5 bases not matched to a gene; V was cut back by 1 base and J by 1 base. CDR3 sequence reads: CASSQGVGTGSYEQYF. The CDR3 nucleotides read TGCGCCAGCAGCCAAGGGGTCGGGACAGGGTCCTACGAGCAGTACTTC.

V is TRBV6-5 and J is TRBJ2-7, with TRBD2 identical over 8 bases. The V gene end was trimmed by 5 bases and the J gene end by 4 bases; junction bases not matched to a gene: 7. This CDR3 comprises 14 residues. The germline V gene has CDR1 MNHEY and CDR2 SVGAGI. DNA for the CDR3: TGTGCCAGCAGTCAGGATAGCGGGACTTACGAGCAGTACTTC. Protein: CASSQDSGTYEQYF.

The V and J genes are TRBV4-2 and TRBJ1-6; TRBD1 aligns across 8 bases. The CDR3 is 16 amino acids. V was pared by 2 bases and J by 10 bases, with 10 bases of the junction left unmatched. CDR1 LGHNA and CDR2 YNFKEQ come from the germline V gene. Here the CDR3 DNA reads TGTGCCAGCAGCCAACCTGGACAGGGAGGAAGATCACCCCTCCACTTT. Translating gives CASSQPGQGGRSPLHF.

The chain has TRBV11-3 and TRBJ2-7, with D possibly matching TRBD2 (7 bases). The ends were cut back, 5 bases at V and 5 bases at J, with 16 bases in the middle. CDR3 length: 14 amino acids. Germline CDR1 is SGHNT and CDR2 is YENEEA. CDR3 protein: CASSLMGGPDEQYF. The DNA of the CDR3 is TGTGCCAGCAGCCTGATGGGGGGGCCGGACGAGCAGTACTTC.

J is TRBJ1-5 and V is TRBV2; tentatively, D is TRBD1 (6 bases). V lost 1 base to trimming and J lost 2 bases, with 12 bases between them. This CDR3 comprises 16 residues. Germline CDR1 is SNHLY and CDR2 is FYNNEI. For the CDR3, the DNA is TGTGCCAGCAGTGAAGGTCAGGGGAAGGGCAATCAGCCCCAGCATTTT. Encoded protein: CASSEGQGKGNQPQHF.

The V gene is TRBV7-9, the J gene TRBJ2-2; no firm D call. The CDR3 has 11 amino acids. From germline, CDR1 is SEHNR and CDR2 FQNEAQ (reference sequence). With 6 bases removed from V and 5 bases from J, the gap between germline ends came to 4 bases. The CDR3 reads CASRLTGELFF. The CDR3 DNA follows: TGTGCCAGCAGACTTACCGGGGAGCTGTTTTTT.

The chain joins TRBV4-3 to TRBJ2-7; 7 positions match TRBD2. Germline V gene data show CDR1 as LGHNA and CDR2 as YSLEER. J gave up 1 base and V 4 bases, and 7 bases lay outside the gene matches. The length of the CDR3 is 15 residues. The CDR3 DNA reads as TGCGCCAGCAGCCCGACTAGCTCCGGGTCCTACGAGCAGTACTTC. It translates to CASSPTSSGSYEQYF.

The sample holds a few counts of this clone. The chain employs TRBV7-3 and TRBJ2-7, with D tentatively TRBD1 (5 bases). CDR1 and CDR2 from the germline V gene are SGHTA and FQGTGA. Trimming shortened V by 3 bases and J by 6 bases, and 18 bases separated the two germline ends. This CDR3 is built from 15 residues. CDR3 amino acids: CASSFRGGRAAEQYF. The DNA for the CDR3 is TGTGCCAGCAGCTTTAGGGGTGGAAGGGCCGCCGAGCAGTACTTC.

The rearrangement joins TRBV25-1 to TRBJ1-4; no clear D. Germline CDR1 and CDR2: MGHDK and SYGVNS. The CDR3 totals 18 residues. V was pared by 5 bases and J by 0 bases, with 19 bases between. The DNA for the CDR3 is TGTGCCAGCAGTATCTCGGGTCCGGATCTCTCAACTAATGAAAAACTGTTTTTT. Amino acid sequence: CASSISGPDLSTNEKLFF.

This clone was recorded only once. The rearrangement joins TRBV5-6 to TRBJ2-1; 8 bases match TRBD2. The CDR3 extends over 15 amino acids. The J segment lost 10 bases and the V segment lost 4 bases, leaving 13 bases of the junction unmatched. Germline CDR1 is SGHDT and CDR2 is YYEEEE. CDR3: CASSPSTGGPSEQFF. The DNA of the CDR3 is TGTGCCAGCAGCCCTTCTACGGGGGGGCCATCCGAGCAGTTCTTC.

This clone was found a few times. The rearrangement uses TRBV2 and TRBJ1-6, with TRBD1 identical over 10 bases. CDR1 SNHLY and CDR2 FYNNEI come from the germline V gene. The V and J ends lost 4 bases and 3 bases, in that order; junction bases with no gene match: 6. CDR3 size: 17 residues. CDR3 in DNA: TGTGCCAGCAGTGGGGACAGGGGCCAACACTATAATTCACCCCTCCACTTT. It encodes CASSGDRGQHYNSPLHF. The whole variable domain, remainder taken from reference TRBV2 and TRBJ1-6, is EPEVTQTPSHQVTQMGQEVILRCVPISNHLYFYWYRQILGQKVEFLVSFYNNEISEKSEIFDDQFSVERPDGSNFTLKIRSTKLEDSAMYFCASSGDRGQHYNSPLHFGNGTRLTVT.

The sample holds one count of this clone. The CDR3 is CASSMFAGAQYQPQHF. In nucleotides, the CDR3 is TGTGCCAGTAGTATGTTTGCGGGGGCGCAATATCAGCCCCAGCATTTT. The chain carries TRBV19 and TRBJ1-5, with a tentative D call TRBD1 (6 bases). This CDR3 has 16 residues. Trimming stripped 3 bases from V and 5 bases from J, with 17 bases between. In germline, CDR1 is LNHDA, CDR2 SQIVND (reference sequence). The variable domain in full, with the rest retrieved from reference TRBV19 and TRBJ1-5, is DGGITQSPKYLFRKEGQNVTLSCEQNLNHDAMYWYRQDPGQGLRLIYYSQIVNDFQKGDIAEGYSVSREKKESFPLTVTSAQKNPTAFYLCASSMFAGAQYQPQHFGDGTRLSIL.

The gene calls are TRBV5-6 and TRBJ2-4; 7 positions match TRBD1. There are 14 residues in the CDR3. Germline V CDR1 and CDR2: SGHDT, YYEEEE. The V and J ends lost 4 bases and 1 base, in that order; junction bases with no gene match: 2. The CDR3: CASSGGQAKNIQYF. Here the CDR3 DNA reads TGTGCCAGCAGCGGGGGACAGGCCAAAAACATTCAGTACTTC.

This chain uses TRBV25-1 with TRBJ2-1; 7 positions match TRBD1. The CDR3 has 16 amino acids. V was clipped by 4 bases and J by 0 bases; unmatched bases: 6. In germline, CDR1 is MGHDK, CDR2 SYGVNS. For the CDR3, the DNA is TGTGCCAGCAGTGCCTCCGGGACAGCCTCCTACAATGAGCAGTTCTTC. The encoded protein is CASSASGTASYNEQFF. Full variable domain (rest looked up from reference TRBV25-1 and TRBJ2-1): EADIYQTPRYLVIGTGKKITLECSQTMGHDKMYWYQQDPGMELHLIHYSYGVNSTEKGDLSSESTVSRIRTEHFPLTLESARPSHTSQYLCASSASGTASYNEQFFGPGTRLTVL.

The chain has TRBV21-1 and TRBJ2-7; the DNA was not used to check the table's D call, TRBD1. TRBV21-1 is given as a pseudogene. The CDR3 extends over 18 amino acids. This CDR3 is CASSKGLQGQESSYEQYF. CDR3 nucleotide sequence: TGTGCCAGCAGCAAAGGGCTACAGGGCCAAGAAAGCTCCTACGAGCAGTACTTC.